This T cell receptor beta chain was captured in a study of blood T cell repertoires in COVID-19. Study as a whole: Acute-phase and convalescent COVID-19 samples originated in the United States, Italy and Spain. T cells, B-cell-depleted T cells, or PBMCs supplied cDNA or gDNA.

Original processing notes: Quantification of nucleated cells was approximated via reference gene primer amplification. Sequencing used immunoSEQ multiplex PCR; TCRdb keeps in-frame clones, though not all of them. V and J calls and clone size come straight from that table; D and trimming were deduced from the DNA. The profile shows 150,000 to 200,000 clones, roughly 85% of them singletons. CDR1 SGHTA and CDR2 FQGNSA come from the germline V gene. The CDR3 covers 15 residues. J lost 0 bases, V lost 3 bases, and 4 bases had no gene match. V is TRBV7-2 and J is TRBJ1-1, with 7 bases aligning to TRBD1. This receptor was obtained from a man in his 60s with active or convalescent COVID-19. The sample was peripheral blood. CDR3 amino acids: CASSFLTGVNTEAFF. The CDR3 bases are TGTGCCAGCAGCTTTCTCACAGGGGTGAACACTGAAGCTTTCTTT. The full variable domain, its missing parts supplied by reference TRBV7-2 and TRBJ1-1, is GAGVSQSPSNKVTEKGKDVELRCDPISGHTALYWYRQSLGQGLEFLIYFQGNSAPDKSGLPSDRFSAERTGGSVSTLTIQRTQQEDSAVYLCASSFLTGVNTEAFFGQGTRLTVV.